These T cell receptor beta chains were read from a single sample in a study of T cell repertoires in cytomegalovirus infection. TCRdb redid the calling of the reads with MiXCR, one entry per CDR3 protein. The sample holds around 530,000 distinct CDR3 sequences, approximately 25% seen once. Sample: PBMCs. The receptors were gathered from a human donor in good health (CMV status not recorded). Some clones in this sample may be carry-over from other donors' samples. Each CDR3 is given with its conserved first and last residue. D genes are given only for firm matches. Rows may omit the clone size; those that give it use once, few, many or a size class.

TRBJ1-4 many TRBV7-2 NA CASSSYRAEKLFF TGTGCCAGCAGCTCCTACAGAGCTGAAAAACTGTTTTTT
TRBJ2-5 few TRBV14 NA CASSQDTAETQYF TGTGCCAGCAGCCAAGATACCGCGGAGACCCAGTACTTC
TRBJ1-2 few TRBV10-3 NA CAISELTGLIWGYTF TGTGCCATCAGTGAGTTGACGGGGCTGATCTGGGGCTACACCTTC
TRBJ2-4 few TRBV6-1 TRBD2 CASTPLAGEGGAKNIQYF TGTGCCAGCACCCCTCTAGCGGGAGAGGGGGGGGCCAAAAACATTCAGTACTTC
TRBJ2-7 NA TRBV10-3 NA CAISEFNRQSYEQYF TGTGCCATCAGTGAGTTTAACAGACAGTCCTACGAGCAGTACTTC
TRBJ2-2 many TRBV11-3 TRBD1 CASSLDFGRGYTGELFF TGTGCCAGCAGCTTAGATTTCGGCAGGGGGTACACCGGGGAGCTGTTTTTT
TRBJ1-3 NA TRBV28 NA CASILSGSGNTIYF TGTGCCAGCATTCTATCAGGCTCTGGAAACACCATATATTTT
TRBJ2-2 many TRBV7-2 NA CASSFNVGTLDGELFF TGTGCCAGCAGCTTTAACGTCGGAACTTTGGACGGGGAGCTGTTTTTT
TRBJ2-7 few TRBV6-5 NA CASSYSALGSLYEQYF TGTGCCAGCAGTTACTCCGCTCTAGGGTCCCTGTACGAGCAGTACTTC
TRBJ1-1 few TRBV7-9 NA CASSLKANTEAFF TGTGCCAGCAGCTTGAAGGCCAACACTGAAGCTTTCTTT
TRBJ2-1 NA TRBV7-2 NA CASSLKGVSPEQFF TGTGCCAGCAGCTTAAAGGGGGTGTCCCCTGAGCAGTTCTTC
TRBJ2-7 NA TRBV30 NA CAWSAHNYEQYF TGTGCCTGGAGTGCCCATAACTACGAGCAGTACTTC
TRBJ2-1 NA TRBV11-3 TRBD2 CASNALVQRGNNEQFF TGTGCCAGCAATGCTCTTGTCCAGCGGGGGAACAATGAGCAGTTCTTC
TRBJ2-5 many TRBV7-2 NA CASSPTPVKETQYF TGTGCCAGCAGCCCAACCCCGGTAAAAGAGACCCAGTACTTC
TRBJ2-1 NA TRBV20-1 TRBD2 CSATTSGSVDEQFF TGCAGTGCTACAACTAGCGGGAGTGTCGATGAGCAGTTCTTC
TRBJ1-1 NA TRBV11-3 NA CASKAQYMNTEAFF TGTGCCAGCAAGGCACAGTACATGAACACTGAAGCTTTCTTT
TRBJ2-1 NA TRBV20-1 NA CSGVALFETYNEQFF TGCAGCGGAGTTGCCCTCTTCGAGACATACAATGAGCAGTTCTTC
TRBJ2-1 few TRBV7-9 TRBD2 CASSLVGLREGKNEQFF TGTGCCAGCAGCTTAGTTGGGTTGCGGGAGGGGAAAAATGAGCAGTTCTTC